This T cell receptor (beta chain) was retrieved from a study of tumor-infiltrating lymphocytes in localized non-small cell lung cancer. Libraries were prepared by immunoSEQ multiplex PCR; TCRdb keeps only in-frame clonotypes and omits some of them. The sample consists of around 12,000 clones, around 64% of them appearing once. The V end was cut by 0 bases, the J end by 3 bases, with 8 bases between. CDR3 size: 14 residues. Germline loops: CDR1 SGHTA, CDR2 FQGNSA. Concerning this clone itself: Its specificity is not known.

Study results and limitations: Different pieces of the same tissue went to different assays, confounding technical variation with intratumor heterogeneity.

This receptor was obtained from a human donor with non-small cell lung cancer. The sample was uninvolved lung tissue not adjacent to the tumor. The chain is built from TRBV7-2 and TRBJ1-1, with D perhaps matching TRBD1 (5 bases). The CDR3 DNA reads TGTGCCAGCAGCTTAGCGAGGGGAGACACTGAAGCTTTCTTT. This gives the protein CASSLARGDTEAFF.